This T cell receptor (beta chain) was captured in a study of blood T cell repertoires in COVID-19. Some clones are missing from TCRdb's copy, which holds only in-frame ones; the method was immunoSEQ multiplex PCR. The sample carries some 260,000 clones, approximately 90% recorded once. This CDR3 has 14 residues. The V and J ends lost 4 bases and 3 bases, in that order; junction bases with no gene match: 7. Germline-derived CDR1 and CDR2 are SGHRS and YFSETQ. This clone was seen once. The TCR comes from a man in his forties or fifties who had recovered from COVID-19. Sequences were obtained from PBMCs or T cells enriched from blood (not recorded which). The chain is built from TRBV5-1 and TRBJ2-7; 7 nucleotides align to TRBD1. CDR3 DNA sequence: TGCGCCAGCAGCCCCGGGACAGATTTCTACGAGCAGTACTTC. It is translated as CASSPGTDFYEQYF.